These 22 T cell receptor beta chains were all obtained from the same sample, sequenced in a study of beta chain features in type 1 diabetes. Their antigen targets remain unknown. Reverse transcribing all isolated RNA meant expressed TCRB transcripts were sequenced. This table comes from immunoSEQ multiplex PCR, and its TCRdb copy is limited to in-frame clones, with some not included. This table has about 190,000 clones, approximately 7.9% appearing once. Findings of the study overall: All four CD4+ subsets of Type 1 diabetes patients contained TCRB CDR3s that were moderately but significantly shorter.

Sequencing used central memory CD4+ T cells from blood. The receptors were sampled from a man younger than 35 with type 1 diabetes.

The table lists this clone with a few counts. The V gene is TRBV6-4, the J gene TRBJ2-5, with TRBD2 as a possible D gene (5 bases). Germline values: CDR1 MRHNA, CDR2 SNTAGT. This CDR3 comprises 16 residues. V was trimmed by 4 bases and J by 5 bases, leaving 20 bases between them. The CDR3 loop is CASSALRAGRRETQYF. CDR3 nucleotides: TGTGCCAGCAGTGCCCTACGGGCAGGTAGGAGGGAGACCCAGTACTTC.

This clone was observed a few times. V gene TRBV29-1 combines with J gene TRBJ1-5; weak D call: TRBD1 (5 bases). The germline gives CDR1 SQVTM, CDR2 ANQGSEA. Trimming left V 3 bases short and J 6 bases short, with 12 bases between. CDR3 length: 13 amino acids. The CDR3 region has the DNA TGCAGCGTTGAGGAGGGACTAGGTCAGCCCCAGCATTTT. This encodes CSVEEGLGQPQHF.

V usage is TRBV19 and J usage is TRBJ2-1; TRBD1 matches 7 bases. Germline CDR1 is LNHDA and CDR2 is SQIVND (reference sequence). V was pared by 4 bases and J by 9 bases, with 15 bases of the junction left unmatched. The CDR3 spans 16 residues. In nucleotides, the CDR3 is TGTGCCAGTAGTACCTACAGGGGATCGGGTTTAGGTGAGCAGTTCTTC. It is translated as CASSTYRGSGLGEQFF. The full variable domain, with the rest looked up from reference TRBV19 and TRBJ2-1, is DGGITQSPKYLFRKEGQNVTLSCEQNLNHDAMYWYRQDPGQGLRLIYYSQIVNDFQKGDIAEGYSVSREKKESFPLTVTSAQKNPTAFYLCASSTYRGSGLGEQFFGPGTRLTVL.

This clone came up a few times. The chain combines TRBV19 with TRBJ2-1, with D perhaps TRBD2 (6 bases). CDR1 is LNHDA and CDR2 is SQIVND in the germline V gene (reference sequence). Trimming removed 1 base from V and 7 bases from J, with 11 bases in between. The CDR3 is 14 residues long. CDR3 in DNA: TGTGCCAGTAGTATAGCGGGAGTAGGGAATGAGCAGTTCTTC. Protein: CASSIAGVGNEQFF.

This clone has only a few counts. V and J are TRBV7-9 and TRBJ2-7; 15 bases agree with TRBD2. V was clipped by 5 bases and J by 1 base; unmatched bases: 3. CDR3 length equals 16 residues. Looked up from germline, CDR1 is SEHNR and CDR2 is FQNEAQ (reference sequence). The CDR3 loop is CASSGGLAGGSYEQYF. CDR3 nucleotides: TGTGCCAGCAGCGGGGGACTAGCGGGGGGTTCCTACGAGCAGTACTTC.

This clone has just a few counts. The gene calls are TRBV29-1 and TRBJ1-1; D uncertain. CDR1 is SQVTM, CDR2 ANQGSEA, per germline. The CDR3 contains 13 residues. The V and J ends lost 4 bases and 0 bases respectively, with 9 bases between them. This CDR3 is CSVAGLMNTEAFF. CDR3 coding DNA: TGCAGCGTTGCCGGACTCATGAACACTGAAGCTTTCTTT.

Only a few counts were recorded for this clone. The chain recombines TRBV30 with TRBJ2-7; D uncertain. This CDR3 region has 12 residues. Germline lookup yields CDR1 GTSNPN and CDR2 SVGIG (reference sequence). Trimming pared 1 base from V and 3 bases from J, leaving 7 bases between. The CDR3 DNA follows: TGTGCCTGGAGTGCCCCCTTCTACGAGCAGTACTTC. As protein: CAWSAPFYEQYF.

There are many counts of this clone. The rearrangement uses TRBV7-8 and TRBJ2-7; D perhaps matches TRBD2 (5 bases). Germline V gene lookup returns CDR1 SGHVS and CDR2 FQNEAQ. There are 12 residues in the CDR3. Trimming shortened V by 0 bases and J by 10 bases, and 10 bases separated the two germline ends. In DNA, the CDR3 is TGTGCCAGCAGCTTAGCCCGGGAAAGACAGTACTTC. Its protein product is CASSLARERQYF.

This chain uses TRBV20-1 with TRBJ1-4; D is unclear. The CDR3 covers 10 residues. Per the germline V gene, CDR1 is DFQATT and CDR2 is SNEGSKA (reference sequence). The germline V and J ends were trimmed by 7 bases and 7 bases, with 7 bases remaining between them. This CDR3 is CSGLGEKLFF. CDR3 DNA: TGCAGTGGCCTAGGTGAAAAACTGTTTTTT.

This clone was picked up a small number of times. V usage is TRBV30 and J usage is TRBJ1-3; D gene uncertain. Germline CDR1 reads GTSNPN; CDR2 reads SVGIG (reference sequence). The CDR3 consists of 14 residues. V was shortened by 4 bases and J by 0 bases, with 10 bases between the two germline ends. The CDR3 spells CAWTDKNSGNTIYF. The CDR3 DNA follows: TGTGCCTGGACTGACAAGAACTCTGGAAACACCATATATTTT.

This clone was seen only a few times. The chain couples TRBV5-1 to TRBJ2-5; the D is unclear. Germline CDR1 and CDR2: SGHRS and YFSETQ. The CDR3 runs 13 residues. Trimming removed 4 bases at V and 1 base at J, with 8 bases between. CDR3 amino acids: CASSLSFQETQYF. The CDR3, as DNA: TGCGCCAGCAGCCTCTCGTTCCAAGAGACCCAGTACTTC.

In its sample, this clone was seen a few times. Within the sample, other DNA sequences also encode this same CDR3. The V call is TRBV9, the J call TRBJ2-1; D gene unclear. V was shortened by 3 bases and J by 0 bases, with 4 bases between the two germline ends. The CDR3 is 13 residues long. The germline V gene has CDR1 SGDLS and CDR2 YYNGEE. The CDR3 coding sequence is TGTGCCAGCAGCGCGAGCTCCTACAATGAGCAGTTCTTC. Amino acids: CASSASSYNEQFF.

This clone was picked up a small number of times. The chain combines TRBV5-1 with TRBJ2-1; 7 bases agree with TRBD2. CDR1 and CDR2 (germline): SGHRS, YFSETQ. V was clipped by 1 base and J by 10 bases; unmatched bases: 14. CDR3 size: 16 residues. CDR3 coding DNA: TGCGCCAGCAGCTTGATAGGTATCCCCGGGAGGTCGGAGCAGTTCTTC. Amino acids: CASSLIGIPGRSEQFF.

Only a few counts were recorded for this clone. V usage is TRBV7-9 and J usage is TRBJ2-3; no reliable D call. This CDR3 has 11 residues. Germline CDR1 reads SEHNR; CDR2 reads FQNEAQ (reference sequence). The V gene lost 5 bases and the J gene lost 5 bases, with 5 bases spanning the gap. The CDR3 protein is CASSRLDTQYF. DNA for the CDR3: TGTGCCAGCAGCAGACTAGATACGCAGTATTTT.

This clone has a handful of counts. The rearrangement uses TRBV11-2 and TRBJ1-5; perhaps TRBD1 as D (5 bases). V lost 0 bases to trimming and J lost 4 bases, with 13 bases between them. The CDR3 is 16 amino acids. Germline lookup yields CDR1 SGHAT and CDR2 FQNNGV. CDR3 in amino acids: CASSLDGTGWNQPQHF. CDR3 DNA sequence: TGTGCCAGCAGCTTAGATGGCACAGGATGGAATCAGCCCCAGCATTTT.

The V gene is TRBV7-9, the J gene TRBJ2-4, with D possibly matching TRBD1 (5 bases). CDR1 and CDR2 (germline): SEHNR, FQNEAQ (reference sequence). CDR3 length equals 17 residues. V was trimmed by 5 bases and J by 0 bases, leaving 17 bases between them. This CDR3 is CASSRLWGLSAKNIQYF. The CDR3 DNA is TGTGCCAGCAGCCGTTTGTGGGGCCTCTCAGCCAAAAACATTCAGTACTTC. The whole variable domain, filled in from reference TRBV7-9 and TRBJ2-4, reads DTGVSQNPRHKITKRGQNVTFRCDPISEHNRLYWYRQTLGQGPEFLTYFQNEAQLEKSRLLSDRFSAERPKGSFSTLEIQRTEQGDSAMYLCASSRLWGLSAKNIQYFGAGTRLSVL.

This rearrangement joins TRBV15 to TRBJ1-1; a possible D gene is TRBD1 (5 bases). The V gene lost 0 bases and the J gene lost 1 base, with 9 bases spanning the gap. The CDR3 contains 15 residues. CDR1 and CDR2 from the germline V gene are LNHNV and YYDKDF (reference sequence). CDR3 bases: TGTGCCACCAGCAGAGATATGGGGCAGAACACTGAAGCTTTCTTT. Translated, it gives CATSRDMGQNTEAFF.

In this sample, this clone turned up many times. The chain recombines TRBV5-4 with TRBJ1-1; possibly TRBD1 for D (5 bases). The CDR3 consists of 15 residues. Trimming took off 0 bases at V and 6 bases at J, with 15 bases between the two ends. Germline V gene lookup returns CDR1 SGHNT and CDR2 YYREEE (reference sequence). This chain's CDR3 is CASSLGTSREAEAFF. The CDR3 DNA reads TGTGCCAGCAGCTTGGGGACATCGCGTGAGGCTGAAGCTTTCTTT.

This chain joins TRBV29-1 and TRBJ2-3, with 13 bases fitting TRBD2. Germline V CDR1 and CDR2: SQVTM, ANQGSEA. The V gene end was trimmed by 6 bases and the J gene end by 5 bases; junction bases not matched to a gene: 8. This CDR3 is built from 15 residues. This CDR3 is CSVVLAGGRVDTQYF. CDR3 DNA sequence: TGCAGCGTAGTACTAGCGGGGGGGCGTGTAGATACGCAGTATTTT.

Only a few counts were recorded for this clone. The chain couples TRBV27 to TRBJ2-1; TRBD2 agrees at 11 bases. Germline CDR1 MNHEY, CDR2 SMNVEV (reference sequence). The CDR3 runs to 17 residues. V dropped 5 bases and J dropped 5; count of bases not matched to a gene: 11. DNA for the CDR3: TGTGCCAGCAGTCCCAAACCGACTAGCGGGGCTAACAATGAGCAGTTCTTC. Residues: CASSPKPTSGANNEQFF.

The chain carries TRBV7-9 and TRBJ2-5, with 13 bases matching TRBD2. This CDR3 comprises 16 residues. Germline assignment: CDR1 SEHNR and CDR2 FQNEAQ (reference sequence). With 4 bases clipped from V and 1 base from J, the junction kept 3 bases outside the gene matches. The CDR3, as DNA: TGTGCCAGCAGCTCCCGACTAGCGGGGGGCCAAGAGACCCAGTACTTC. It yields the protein CASSSRLAGGQETQYF.

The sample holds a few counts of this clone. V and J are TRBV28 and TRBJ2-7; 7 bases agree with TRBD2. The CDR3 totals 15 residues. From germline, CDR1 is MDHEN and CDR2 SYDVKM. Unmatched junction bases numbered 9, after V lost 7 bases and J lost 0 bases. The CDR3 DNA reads TGTGCCAGCAAGAGGGCGGGGGAAATCTCCTACGAGCAGTACTTC. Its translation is CASKRAGEISYEQYF.